This T cell receptor beta chain comes out of a study of T cells after yellow fever vaccination. Study outcomes and limitations: Most clones from primary vaccination were detected again post-booster (roughly 96% CD4, 88% CD8).

Each CDR3 protein is one row after TCRdb ran MiXCR on the 5' RACE reads. The sample yields about 220,000 distinct CDR3 sequences, roughly 6.3% seen once. This clonotype was observed a few times. Its matching antigen is unknown. V lost 10 bases and J 5 bases, leaving 18 bases between the germline ends. CDR1 MNHEY and CDR2 SVGEGT come from the germline V gene. The CDR3 is 14 residues long. V usage is TRBV6-2 or TRBV6-3 and J usage is TRBJ2-1; D unresolved. This TCR was sampled from a man aged 30-40 years who received the YFV17D yellow fever vaccine. Specimen: CD4+ T cells sorted from PBMCs, collected on the day of the yellow fever booster vaccination. CDR3 loop: CATGSLGSNNEQFF. The CDR3 nucleotides are TGTGCCACAGGCAGTCTAGGTTCAAACAATGAGCAGTTCTTC.